The present T cell receptor beta chain was sequenced within a study of shared clonotypes between healthy human individuals. Comments on this clone: The target antigen is unknown.

Germline CDR1 reads KGHSH; CDR2 reads LQKENI. With 3 bases removed from V and 0 bases from J, the gap between germline ends came to 12 bases. The CDR3 has 16 amino acids. Study results and limitations: Richness estimates generally favored naive over memory subsets. Non-shared clonotypes had lower generation probabilities than clonotypes shared by all four sorted-subset donors.

Every immunoSEQ plate was one replicate of a subset's evenly spread DNA. Data came from immunoSEQ multiplex PCR; TCRdb stores just in-frame clones and leaves some out. The data contain over 950,000 clones, about 80% of them singletons. CD45RA+ naive and CD45RA-negative memory subsets were separated from CD4+ cells. The sequencing input was memory CD4+ T cells from PBMCs. Noted subset: CD45RA-negative fraction. The origin of this receptor is a young man in good health. Some clones in this sample may be carry-over from other donors' samples. J is TRBJ2-1 and V is TRBV18, with D perhaps matching TRBD1 or TRBD2 (5 bases each). This CDR3 is CASSPGTIDSYNEQFF. The CDR3 DNA follows: TGTGCCAGCTCACCCGGGACGATAGACTCCTACAATGAGCAGTTCTTC.